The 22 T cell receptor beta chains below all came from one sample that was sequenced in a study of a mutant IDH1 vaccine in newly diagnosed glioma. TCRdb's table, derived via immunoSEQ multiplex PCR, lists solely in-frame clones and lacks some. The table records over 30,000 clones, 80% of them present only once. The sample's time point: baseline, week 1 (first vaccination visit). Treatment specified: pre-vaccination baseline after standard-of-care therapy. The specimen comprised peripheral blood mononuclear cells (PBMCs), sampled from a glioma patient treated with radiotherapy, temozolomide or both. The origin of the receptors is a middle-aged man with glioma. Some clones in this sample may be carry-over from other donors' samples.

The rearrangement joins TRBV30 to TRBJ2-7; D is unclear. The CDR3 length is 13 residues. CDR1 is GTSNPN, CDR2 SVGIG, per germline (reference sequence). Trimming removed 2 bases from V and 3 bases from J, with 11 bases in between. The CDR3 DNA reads TGTGCCTGGAGTTCAGGAGCCCTCTACGAGCAGTACTTC. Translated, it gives CAWSSGALYEQYF.

In DNA, the CDR3 is TGCGCCAGCAGCCCGAAGGTTTACGAGCAGTACTTC. Amino acids: CASSPKVYEQYF. The V gene is TRBV4-3, the J gene TRBJ2-5; D not resolved. The last part of the DNA fits TRBJ2-7 better; the J call may be wrong. Germline V gene sequence: CDR1 LGHNA, CDR2 YSLEER. This CDR3 has 12 amino acids.

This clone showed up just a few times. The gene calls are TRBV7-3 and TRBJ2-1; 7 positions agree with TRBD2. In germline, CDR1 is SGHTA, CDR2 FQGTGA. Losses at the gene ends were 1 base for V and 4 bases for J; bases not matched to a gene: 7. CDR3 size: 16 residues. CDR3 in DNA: TGTGCCAGCAGCTTAAGCAGAGATAGCGGGTACAATGAGCAGTTCTTC. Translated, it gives CASSLSRDSGYNEQFF. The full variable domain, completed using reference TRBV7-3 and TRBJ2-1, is GAGVSQTPSNKVTEKGKYVELRCDPISGHTALYWYRQSLGQGPEFLIYFQGTGAADDSGLPNDRFFAVRPEGSVSTLKIQRTERGDSAVYLCASSLSRDSGYNEQFFGPGTRLTVL.

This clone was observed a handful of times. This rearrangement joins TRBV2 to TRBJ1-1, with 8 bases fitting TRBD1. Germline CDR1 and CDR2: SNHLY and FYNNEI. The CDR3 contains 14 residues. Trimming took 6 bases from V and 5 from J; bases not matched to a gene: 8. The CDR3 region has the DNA TGTGCCAGCAGGAGGGCAGGGGGCGGGACTGAAGCTTTCTTT. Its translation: CASRRAGGGTEAFF.

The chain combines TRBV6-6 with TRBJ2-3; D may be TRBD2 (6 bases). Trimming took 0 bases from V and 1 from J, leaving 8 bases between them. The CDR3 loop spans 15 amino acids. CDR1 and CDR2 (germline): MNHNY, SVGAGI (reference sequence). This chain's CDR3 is CASSYSIAGTDTQYF. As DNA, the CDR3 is TGTGCCAGCAGTTACTCGATAGCGGGCACAGATACGCAGTATTTT.

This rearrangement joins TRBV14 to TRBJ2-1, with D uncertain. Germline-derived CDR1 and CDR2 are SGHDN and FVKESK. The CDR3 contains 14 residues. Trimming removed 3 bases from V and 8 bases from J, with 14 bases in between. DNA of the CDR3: TGTGCCAGCAGCCATAGTCGTCGAGTATATGAGCAGTTCTTC. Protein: CASSHSRRVYEQFF.

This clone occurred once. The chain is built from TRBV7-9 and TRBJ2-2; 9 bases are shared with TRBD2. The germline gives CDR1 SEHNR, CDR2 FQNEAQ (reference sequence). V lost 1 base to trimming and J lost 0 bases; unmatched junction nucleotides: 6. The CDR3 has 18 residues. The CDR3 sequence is CASSLEPAGGPNTGELFF. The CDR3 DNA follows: TGTGCCAGCAGCTTAGAGCCAGCGGGGGGACCGAACACCGGGGAGCTGTTTTTT.

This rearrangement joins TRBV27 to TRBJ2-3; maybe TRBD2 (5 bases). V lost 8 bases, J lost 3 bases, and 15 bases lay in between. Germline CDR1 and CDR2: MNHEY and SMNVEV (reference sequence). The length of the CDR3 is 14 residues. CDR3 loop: CASSRRLGTDTQYF. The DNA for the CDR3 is TGTGCCAGCTCAAGGAGGTTGGGTACAGATACGCAGTATTTT.

CDR3 bases: TGTGCCAGACAGACGGCGGGGGGGCCTGCTGAGCAGTTCTTC. Protein: CARQTAGGPAEQFF. This sequence joins TRBV2 and TRBJ2-1; TRBD2 matches at 9 bases. J was trimmed by 9 bases and V by 9 bases; bases with no gene match: 12. The CDR3 runs 14 residues. Germline V CDR1 and CDR2: SNHLY, FYNNEI. Drawing the rest from reference TRBV2 and TRBJ2-1, the complete variable domain is EPEVTQTPSHQVTQMGQEVILRCVPISNHLYFYWYRQILGQKVEFLVSFYNNEISEKSEIFDDQFSVERPDGSNFTLKIRSTKLEDSAMYFCARQTAGGPAEQFFGPGTRLTVL.

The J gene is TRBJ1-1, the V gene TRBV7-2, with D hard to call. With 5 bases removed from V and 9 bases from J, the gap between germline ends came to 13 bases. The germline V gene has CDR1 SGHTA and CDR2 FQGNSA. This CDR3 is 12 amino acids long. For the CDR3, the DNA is TGTGCCAGCAGCCGAGTCCAGAGTAAAGCTTTCTTT. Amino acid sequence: CASSRVQSKAFF.

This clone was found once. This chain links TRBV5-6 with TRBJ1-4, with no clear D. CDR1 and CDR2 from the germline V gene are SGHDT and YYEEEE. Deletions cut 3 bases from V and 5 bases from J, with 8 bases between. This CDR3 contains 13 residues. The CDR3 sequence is CASSSTRNEKLFF. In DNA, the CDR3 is TGTGCCAGCAGCTCAACCAGAAATGAAAAACTGTTTTTT. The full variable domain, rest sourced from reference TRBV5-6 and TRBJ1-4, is DAGVTQSPTHLIKTRGQQVTLRCSPKSGHDTVSWYQQALGQGPQFIFQYYEEEERQRGNFPDRFSGHQFPNYSSELNVNALLLGDSALYLCASSSTRNEKLFFGSGTQLSVL.

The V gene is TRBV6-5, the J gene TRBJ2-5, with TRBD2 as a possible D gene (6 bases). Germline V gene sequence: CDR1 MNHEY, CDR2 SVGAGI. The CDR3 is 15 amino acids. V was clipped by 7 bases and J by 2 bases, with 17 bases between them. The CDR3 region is CASIQLGSGQETQYF. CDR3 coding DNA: TGTGCCAGCATCCAACTCGGTAGCGGACAAGAGACCCAGTACTTC.

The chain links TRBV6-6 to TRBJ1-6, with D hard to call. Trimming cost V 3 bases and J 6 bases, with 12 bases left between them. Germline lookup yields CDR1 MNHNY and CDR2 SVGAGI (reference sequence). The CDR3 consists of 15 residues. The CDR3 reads CASSYLQNSNSPLHF. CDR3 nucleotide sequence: TGTGCCAGCAGTTATTTGCAGAATAGTAATTCACCCCTCCACTTT.

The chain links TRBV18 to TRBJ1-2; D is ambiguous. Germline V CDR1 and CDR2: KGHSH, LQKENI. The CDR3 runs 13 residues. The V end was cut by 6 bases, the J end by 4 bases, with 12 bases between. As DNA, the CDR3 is TGTGCCAGCTCTTTGGATATTTTCTATGGCTACACCTTC. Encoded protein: CASSLDIFYGYTF.

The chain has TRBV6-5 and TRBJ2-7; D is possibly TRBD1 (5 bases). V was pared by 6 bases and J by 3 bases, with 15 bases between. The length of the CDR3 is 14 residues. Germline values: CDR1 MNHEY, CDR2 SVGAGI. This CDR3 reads CASRSPQGNYEQYF. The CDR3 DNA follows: TGTGCCAGCAGATCTCCCCAGGGAAACTACGAGCAGTACTTC.

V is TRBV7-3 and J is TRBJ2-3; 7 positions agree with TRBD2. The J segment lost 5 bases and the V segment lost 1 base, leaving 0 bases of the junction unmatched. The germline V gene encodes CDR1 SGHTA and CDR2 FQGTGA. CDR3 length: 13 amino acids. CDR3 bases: TGTGCCAGCAGCTTAAGGGAGGGAGATACGCAGTATTTT. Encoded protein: CASSLREGDTQYF.

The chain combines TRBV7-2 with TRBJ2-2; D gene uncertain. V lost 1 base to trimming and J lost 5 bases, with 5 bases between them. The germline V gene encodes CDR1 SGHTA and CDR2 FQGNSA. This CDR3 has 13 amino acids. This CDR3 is CASSLEGTGELFF. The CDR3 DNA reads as TGTGCCAGCAGCTTAGAGGGAACCGGGGAGCTGTTTTTT.

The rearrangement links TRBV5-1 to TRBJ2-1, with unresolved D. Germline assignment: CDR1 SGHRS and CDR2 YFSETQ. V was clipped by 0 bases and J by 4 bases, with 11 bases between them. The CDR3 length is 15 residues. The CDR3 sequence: CASSLVLTDYNEQFF. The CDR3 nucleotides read TGCGCCAGCAGCTTGGTTCTCACCGATTACAATGAGCAGTTCTTC.

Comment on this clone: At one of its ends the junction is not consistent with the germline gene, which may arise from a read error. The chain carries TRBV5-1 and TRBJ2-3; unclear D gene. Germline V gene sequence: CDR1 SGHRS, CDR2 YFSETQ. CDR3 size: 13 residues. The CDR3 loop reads CASSLEFTDTQYF. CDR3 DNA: TGCGCCAGCAGTTTGGAGTTTACGGATACGCAGTATTTT.

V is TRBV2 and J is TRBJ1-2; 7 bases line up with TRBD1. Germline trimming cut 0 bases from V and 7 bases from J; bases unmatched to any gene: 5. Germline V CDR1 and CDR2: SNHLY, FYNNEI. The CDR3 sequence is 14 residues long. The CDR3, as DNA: TGTGCCAGCAGTGAAGCGAGACAGGGCTCTGGCTACACCTTC. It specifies CASSEARQGSGYTF. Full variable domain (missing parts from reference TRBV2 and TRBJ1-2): EPEVTQTPSHQVTQMGQEVILRCVPISNHLYFYWYRQILGQKVEFLVSFYNNEISEKSEIFDDQFSVERPDGSNFTLKIRSTKLEDSAMYFCASSEARQGSGYTFGSGTRLTVV.

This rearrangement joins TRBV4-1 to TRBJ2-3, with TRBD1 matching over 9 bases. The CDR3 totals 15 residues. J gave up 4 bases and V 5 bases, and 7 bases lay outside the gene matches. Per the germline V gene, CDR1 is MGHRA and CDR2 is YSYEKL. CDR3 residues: CASSGNRGRPDTQYF. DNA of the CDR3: TGCGCCAGCAGCGGGAACAGGGGGCGTCCAGATACGCAGTATTTT.

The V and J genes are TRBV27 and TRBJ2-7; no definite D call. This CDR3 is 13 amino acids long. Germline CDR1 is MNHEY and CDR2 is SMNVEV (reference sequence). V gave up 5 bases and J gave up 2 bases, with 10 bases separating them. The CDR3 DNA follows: TGTGCCAGCAGTCTAGGCCCTACCTACGAGCAGTACTTC. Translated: CASSLGPTYEQYF.